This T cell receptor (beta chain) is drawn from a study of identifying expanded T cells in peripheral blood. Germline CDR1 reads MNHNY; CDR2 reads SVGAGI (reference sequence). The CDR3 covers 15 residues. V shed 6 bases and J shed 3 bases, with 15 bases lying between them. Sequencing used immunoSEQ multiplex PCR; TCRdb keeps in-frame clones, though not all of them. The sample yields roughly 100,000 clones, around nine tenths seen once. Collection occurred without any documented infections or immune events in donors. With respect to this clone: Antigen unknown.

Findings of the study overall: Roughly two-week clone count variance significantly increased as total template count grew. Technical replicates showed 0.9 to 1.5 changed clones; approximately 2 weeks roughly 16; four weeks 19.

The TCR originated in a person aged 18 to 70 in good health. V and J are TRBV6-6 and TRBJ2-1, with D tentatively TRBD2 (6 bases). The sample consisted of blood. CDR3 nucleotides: TGTGCCAGCAGGGCGGGACTCCTGAACTACAATGAGCAGTTCTTC. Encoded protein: CASRAGLLNYNEQFF.